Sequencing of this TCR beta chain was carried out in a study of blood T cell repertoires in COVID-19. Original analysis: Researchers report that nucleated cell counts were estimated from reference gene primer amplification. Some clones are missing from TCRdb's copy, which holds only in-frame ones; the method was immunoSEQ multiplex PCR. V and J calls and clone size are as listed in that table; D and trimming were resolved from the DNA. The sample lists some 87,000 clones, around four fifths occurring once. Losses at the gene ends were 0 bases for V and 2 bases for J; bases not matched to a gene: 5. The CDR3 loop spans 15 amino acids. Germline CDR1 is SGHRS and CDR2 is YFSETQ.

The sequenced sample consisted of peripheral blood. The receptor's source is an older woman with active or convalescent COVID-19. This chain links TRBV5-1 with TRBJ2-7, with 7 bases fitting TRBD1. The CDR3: CASSLVPGQPYEQYF. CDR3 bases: TGCGCCAGCAGCTTGGTTCCGGGACAGCCCTACGAGCAGTACTTC.